This TCR beta chain was retrieved from a study of response to subunit inactivated influenza vaccine. Overall study results and limits: Authors proposed each seasonal influenza vaccination draws in few new T cells.

V shed 7 bases and J shed 3 bases, with 16 bases lying between them. Germline lookup yields CDR1 MNHNS and CDR2 SASEGT. The length of the CDR3 is 16 residues. One entry per CDR3 protein, called by TCRdb with MiXCR from the RT-PCR reads. This sample has hundreds of thousands of distinct CDR3 sequences, with 21% found just once. In this sample, this clonotype turned up a few times. The antigen remains undetermined. The sample in question was PBMCs from blood, obtained about 20 months after vaccination. This rearrangement joins TRBV6-1 to TRBJ1-6, with D maybe TRBD1 (6 bases). This sequence originates from a man aged 50-75 years who received an inactivated influenza vaccine. The CDR3 loop reads CASTKRQANYNSPLHF. CDR3 nucleotide sequence: TGTGCCAGCACCAAGAGACAGGCTAACTATAATTCACCCCTCCACTTT.